Listed here are 25 T cell receptor beta chains from one sample, sequenced in a study of tumor-infiltrating lymphocytes in primary liver carcinoma. Constant-region priming of around 530 ng total RNA yielded TCR beta cDNA. Generation of the TCR beta libraries relied on three nested multiplex PCR rounds using slightly modified ARM-PCR. Running roughly 10 cycles apiece, the first two PCR rounds relied on TRBV1-TRBV30 forward primers together with a C-beta reverse primer. Each CDR3 protein gets one entry after TCRdb re-called the multiplex PCR reads with MiXCR. Altogether nearly 200,000 distinct CDR3 sequences are present, about 65% being singletons, with the ten largest covering about 7.1%. Unsorted whole blood served as the source of blood RNA, and germline DNA was extracted as well. Sequencing was done on a sample of peripheral blood. The receptors shown here come from a woman in her fifties or sixties with primary liver carcinoma and hepatitis B virus infection.

Remarks on this clonotype: The junction departs from the called germline gene at one end, perhaps through a read error. The rearrangement links TRBV11-2 to TRBJ2-5; D is perhaps TRBD2 (5 bases). CDR1 and CDR2 (germline): SGHAT, FQNNGV. The CDR3 runs 15 residues. The CDR3 reads CDSSLRPAEQETHNF. The CDR3 DNA reads as TGTGACAGCAGCTTAAGGCCAGCGGAACAAGAGACCCATAACTTC.

This clonotype appeared many times. The chain couples TRBV12-3 or TRBV12-4 to TRBJ2-3; 8 bases line up with TRBD2. The CDR3 sequence is 16 residues long. Losses at the gene ends were 7 bases for V and 0 bases for J; bases not matched to a gene: 9. The CDR3 loop reads CASTTGLAGSTDTQYF. For the CDR3, the DNA is TGTGCCAGCACCACCGGACTAGCCGGCAGCACAGATACGCAGTATTTT.

This chain connects TRBV13 to TRBJ2-5; the D is unclear. Germline CDR1 PRHDT, CDR2 FYEKMQ (reference sequence). This CDR3 has 17 amino acids. Trimming left V 5 bases short and J 0 bases short, with 19 bases between. CDR3 protein: CASSGRLLADNQETQYF. CDR3 DNA: TGTGCCAGCAGCGGTAGGTTGTTAGCAGATAACCAAGAGACCCAGTACTTC.

In regard to this clonotype: Its ends do not fully match the called genes, so a read error is possible. The chain combines TRBV11-2 with TRBJ2-2; D possibly corresponds to TRBD1 (6 bases). Germline assignment: CDR1 SGHAT and CDR2 FQNNGV. The CDR3 totals 16 residues. The CDR3 nucleotides read TGTACCAGCAGGTTATTAAGGGGGAGGAACACCGGGGAGCTGTTTTTT. Encoded protein: CTSRLLRGRNTGELFF.

For this clonotype: A read error may account for a junction end that differs from germline. The rearrangement links TRBV12-3 or TRBV12-4 to TRBJ2-3, with 7 bases that match TRBD2. The CDR3 covers 16 residues. The DNA of the CDR3 is TGTGCCAGCAGTTCCCCACTAGCGACAATCACAGATACGCGGTATTTT. It specifies CASSSPLATITDTRYF.

This clonotype is a singleton in its sample. A much larger clone sits a single nucleotide away, making a read error possible. This sequence joins TRBV29-1 and TRBJ2-1; 7 bases are a match to TRBD2. Trimming removed 0 bases from V and 2 bases from J; junction bases left unmatched: 7. CDR3 length: 16 amino acids. The germline CDR1 and CDR2 sequences are SQVTM and ANQGSEA. The CDR3 here is CSVEDEGLAAYNEQFF. The CDR3 DNA reads TGCAGCGTTGAAGATGAAGGGCTAGCGGCCTACAATGAGCAGTTCTTC.

This clonotype was found many times. The chain carries TRBV29-1 and TRBJ2-5, with 7 bases aligning to TRBD1. V shed 1 base and J 4 bases; nucleotides not matched to a gene: 9. CDR1 and CDR2 (germline): SQVTM, ANQGSEA. The CDR3 has 15 residues. The chain's CDR3 is CSVEGSTGEGETQYF. The CDR3 nucleotides read TGCAGCGTTGAAGGTTCCACAGGGGAAGGAGAGACCCAGTACTTC.

The chain is built from TRBV7-9 and TRBJ2-5; the match to TRBD1 covers 9 bases. The CDR3 is made up of 14 amino acids. Unmatched junction bases numbered 6, after V lost 5 bases and J lost 5 bases. From germline, CDR1 is SEHNR and CDR2 FQNEAQ (reference sequence). CDR3 region: CASSTQGAAETQYF. The CDR3 nucleotides are TGTGCCAGCAGCACACAGGGGGCAGCGGAGACCCAGTACTTC.

In regard to this clonotype: The CDR3 does not end in the conserved phenylalanine or tryptophan, so this is likely a read error. The J gene is TRBJ2-5, the V gene TRBV11-2; D remains unclear. Germline V gene lookup returns CDR1 SGHAT and CDR2 FQNNGV. Trimming shortened V by 5 bases and J by 5 bases, and 18 bases separated the two germline ends. This CDR3 has 15 residues. In DNA, the CDR3 is TGTGCCAGCAGCAAAGGTAGAGGATACCGGGAGACCCAGTACGTC. This translates into CASSKGRGYRETQYV.

This clonotype was counted once. The rearrangement links TRBV5-6 to TRBJ1-2, with D possibly TRBD1 on 5 matching bases. This CDR3 is built from 13 residues. Trimming took 5 bases from V and 3 from J, leaving 11 bases between them. Per the germline V gene, CDR1 is SGHDT and CDR2 is YYEEEE. In nucleotides, the CDR3 is TGTGCCAGCAGATCAGGGCTGGACTATGGCTACACCTTC. Protein sequence: CASRSGLDYGYTF.

As for this clonotype: One end of the junction is discordant with germline, which a read error may explain. CDR3 sequence: CARSLGWEATYNEQFF. The CDR3 bases are TGCGCCAGGAGCTTGGGATGGGAAGCTACCTACAATGAGCAGTTCTTC. The rearrangement uses TRBV11-2 and TRBJ2-1; D remains unclear. The CDR3 contains 16 residues. Germline V gene data show CDR1 as SGHAT and CDR2 as FQNNGV.

This clonotype has at least ten counts. The chain combines TRBV5-6 with TRBJ2-7, with 7 bases lining up with TRBD2. The CDR3 is 15 residues long. Germline CDR1 and CDR2: SGHDT and YYEEEE. The J segment lost 5 bases and the V segment lost 1 base, leaving 9 bases of the junction unmatched. As DNA, the CDR3 is TGTGCCAGCAGCTTGTTCTGGCGGGAGAGTGACGAGCAGTACTTC. Translating gives CASSLFWRESDEQYF. Variable domain in full (rest from reference TRBV5-6 and TRBJ2-7): DAGVTQSPTHLIKTRGQQVTLRCSPKSGHDTVSWYQQALGQGPQFIFQYYEEEERQRGNFPDRFSGHQFPNYSSELNVNALLLGDSALYLCASSLFWRESDEQYFGPGTRLTVT.

This rearrangement joins TRBV28 to TRBJ1-2, with 7 bases fitting TRBD1. The germline V gene encodes CDR1 MDHEN and CDR2 SYDVKM. The junction had 2 bases not matched to a gene; V was cut back by 5 bases and J by 5 bases. The CDR3 is made up of 12 amino acids. DNA of the CDR3: TGTGCCAGCAGTCTGGGACAGTATGGCTACACCTTC. Amino acid sequence: CASSLGQYGYTF.

Regarding this clonotype: Germline is not matched at one junction end, which may reflect a read error. The rearrangement links TRBV4-1 to TRBJ1-2; D is undetermined. The V gene's germline CDR1 is MGHRA and CDR2 YSYEKL. The CDR3 contains 15 residues. The CDR3, as DNA: TGCGTCAGCAGCCAAGCTGGGCGAGGGTTATATGGCTACACCTTC. Translated, it gives CVSSQAGRGLYGYTF.

In the case of this clonotype: With a much larger clone just one base away, this may be a read error. V is TRBV14 and J is TRBJ2-3; D is unresolved. The CDR3 loop spans 17 amino acids. Germline CDR1 SGHDN, CDR2 FVKESK. The CDR3 DNA is TGTGCCGGCAGCCCCCCTGGGAACTTAGGTTCCGAAGATACGCAGTATTTT. Its translation is CAGSPPGNLGSEDTQYF.

A word on this clonotype: A much larger clone differs by one base, so this may be a read error. This rearrangement joins TRBV28 to TRBJ2-1; 8 bases align to TRBD2. The CDR3 loop spans 14 amino acids. CDR1 is MDHEN, CDR2 SYDVKM, per germline. The DNA of the CDR3 is TGTGCCAGCAGCCCTCGGGGTAGCGGGGATGAGCGGTTCTTC. Translation: CASSPRGSGDERFF.

J is TRBJ2-3 and V is TRBV11-2; D may be TRBD1 (6 bases). The germline V gene encodes CDR1 SGHAT and CDR2 FQNNGV. This CDR3 contains 15 residues. The V end was cut by 7 bases, the J end by 6 bases, with 20 bases between. Here the CDR3 reads CASNFGTLPGDTQYF. CDR3 sequence (DNA): TGTGCCAGCAACTTTGGGACACTCCCGGGGGATACGCAGTATTTT.

This clonotype turned up a few times. A read error may explain this, as a much larger clone is one base away. The chain joins TRBV11-3 to TRBJ1-1, with a weak D call TRBD1 (6 bases). The germline gives CDR1 SGHNT, CDR2 YENEEA. The CDR3 loop spans 14 amino acids. CDR3: CASSPRAGDTEVFF. DNA of the CDR3: TGTGCCAGCAGCCCCCGGGCCGGGGACACTGAAGTTTTCTTT.

This clonotype was seen only a few times. This chain uses TRBV6-1 with TRBJ2-3, with TRBD2 identical over 9 bases. The V segment lost 4 bases and the J segment 5 bases; nucleotides outside the gene matches: 4. Germline V lookup: CDR1 MNHNS, CDR2 SASEGT. The CDR3 spans 14 residues. Here the CDR3 DNA reads TGTGCCAGCAGTGGGACTAGCGAGGTAGATACGCAGTATTTT. Translated, it gives CASSGTSEVDTQYF.

This sequence joins TRBV11-2 and TRBJ2-2; 9 nucleotides agree with TRBD2. The germline CDR1 and CDR2 sequences are SGHAT and FQNNGV. CDR3 length: 16 residues. The DNA for the CDR3 is TGTACCGGTAGCTTTATAGCGGGAGATCACACCGGGGAGCTGTTTTTT. Translating it yields CTGSFIAGDHTGELFF.

This chain joins TRBV5-1 and TRBJ2-5; 13 bases are shared with TRBD2. The CDR3 runs to 16 residues. V gave up 0 bases and J gave up 6 bases; unmatched junction bases: 5. Germline loops: CDR1 SGHRS, CDR2 YFSETQ. For the CDR3, the DNA is TGCGCCAGCAGCTTGGGACTAGCGGGAGGAAGAAAGACCCAGTACTTC. Translated, it gives CASSLGLAGGRKTQYF.

This clonotype was recorded at least ten times. The V call is TRBV11-2, the J call TRBJ2-7; D is unclear. V lost 10 bases, J lost 3 bases, and 16 bases lay in between. CDR3 length: 13 residues. Germline V lookup: CDR1 SGHAT, CDR2 FQNNGV. The CDR3 protein is CATRPWRSYEQYF. As DNA, the CDR3 is TGTGCCACCAGGCCTTGGCGGAGCTACGAGCAGTACTTC.

J is TRBJ2-2 and V is TRBV12-3 or TRBV12-4; 8 nucleotides match TRBD2. J was trimmed by 2 bases and V by 4 bases; bases with no gene match: 9. CDR3 size: 17 residues. For the CDR3, the DNA is TGTGCCAGCAGTTCGAGAGTAGCGGGATGTAACACCGGGGAGCTGTTTTTT. Amino acid sequence: CASSSRVAGCNTGELFF.

This clonotype came up many times. The chain employs TRBV11-2 and TRBJ2-1; D possibly uses TRBD1 or TRBD2 (5 bases each). The V and J ends lost 2 bases and 10 bases respectively, with 12 bases between them. CDR1 is SGHAT and CDR2 is FQNNGV in the germline V gene. This CDR3 region has 13 residues. The CDR3 bases are TGTGCCAGCAGCTTAATTCTCGGGACCGAGCAGTTCTTC. This gives the protein CASSLILGTEQFF.

In its sample, this clonotype was seen many times. The chain has TRBV6-5 and TRBJ1-1; tentatively, D is TRBD1 (6 bases). The V end lost 8 bases, the J end lost 10 bases, and 14 bases lay between the germline ends. Germline values: CDR1 MNHEY, CDR2 SVGAGI. The CDR3 consists of 11 residues. CDR3 coding DNA: TGTGCCAGCCATGGGGGCTTAGGAGCTTTCTTT. Protein product: CASHGGLGAFF.